These T cell receptor beta chains were read from a single sample in a study of CD8 T cells in acute hepatitis C reinfection. Sequencing used immunoSEQ multiplex PCR; TCRdb keeps in-frame clones, though not all of them. Of over 35,000 clones listed, just under 90% were seen once; the top ten hold roughly 0.46%. Source material: naive CD8+ T cells from PBMCs. The receptors were sampled from a man in his thirties or forties with chronic hepatitis C. Both conserved end residues are part of each CDR3. D genes are given only for firm matches. The size entry is marked missing in some rows and otherwise reads once, few, many or a size class.

D gene,clone size,J gene,V gene,CDR3 protein,CDR3 DNA
TRBD1,.,TRBJ2-5,TRBV7-9,CASSLGPQGDQETQYF,TGTGCCAGCAGCTTAGGGCCACAGGGGGATCAAGAGACCCAGTACTTC
.,.,TRBJ2-7,TRBV5-5,CASSNARTYEQYF,TGTGCCAGCAGCAACGCAAGGACGTACGAGCAGTACTTC
.,.,TRBJ1-4,TRBV7-8,CAIAGGPNEKLFF,TGTGCCATCGCGGGGGGACCTAATGAAAAACTGTTTTTT
TRBD1,.,TRBJ1-2,TRBV9,CASSAPGQGGWDGYTF,TGTGCCAGCAGCGCGCCTGGACAGGGAGGTTGGGATGGCTACACCTTC
.,.,TRBJ2-1,TRBV5-3,CARRGRQHSYNEQFF,TGTGCCAGAAGAGGCCGACAGCACTCCTACAATGAGCAGTTCTTC
.,once,TRBJ1-5,TRBV19,CASSIGGGDNQPQHF,TGTGCCAGTAGTATAGGAGGAGGGGACAATCAGCCCCAGCATTTT
.,.,TRBJ2-4,TRBV2,CASRQGRVENIQYF,TGTGCCAGCAGGCAGGGCAGGGTCGAAAACATTCAGTACTTC
.,few,TRBJ1-2,TRBV2,CASSYKGGGGGYTF,TGTGCCAGCAGCTACAAGGGGGGAGGTGGTGGCTACACCTTC
.,.,TRBJ2-1,TRBV27,CASSFGGDEQFF,TGTGCCAGCAGTTTTGGGGGCGATGAGCAGTTCTTC
TRBD1,.,TRBJ1-5,TRBV19,CASSPSGGHQPQHF,TGTGCCAGTTCCCCGTCAGGGGGACATCAGCCCCAGCATTTT
.,.,TRBJ1-2,TRBV7-6,CASSSRGAAGNYGYTF,TGTGCCAGCAGCTCTAGGGGGGCTGCAGGGAACTATGGCTACACCTTC
TRBD1,.,TRBJ2-7,TRBV14,CASSRPGQGTYEQYF,TGTGCCAGCAGCCGACCGGGACAGGGAACCTACGAGCAGTACTTC
.,.,TRBJ2-7,TRBV27,CASSSGISYEQYF,TGTGCCAGCAGTTCCGGGATCTCCTACGAGCAGTACTTC
.,.,TRBJ2-5,TRBV19,CASSIGGYEETQYF,TGTGCCAGTAGTATAGGTGGCTATGAAGAGACCCAGTACTTC
.,.,TRBJ1-4,TRBV25-1,CASSEFVLSKEKLFF,TGTGCCAGCAGTGAATTCGTCTTAAGCAAGGAAAAACTGTTTTTT
TRBD2,.,TRBJ2-1,TRBV19,CASSTTSGDYNEQFF,TGTGCCAGTAGTACTACTAGCGGGGATTACAATGAGCAGTTCTTC
.,.,TRBJ2-7,TRBV5-6,CASSLGTLVVNEQYF,TGTGCCAGCAGCCTCGGGACCCTGGTAGTGAACGAGCAGTACTTC
TRBD2,.,TRBJ2-5,TRBV5-1,CASSHPSGASQETQYF,TGCGCCAGCAGCCACCCTAGCGGGGCCTCCCAAGAGACCCAGTACTTC
.,.,TRBJ1-1,TRBV19,CASSLQGKAEAFF,TGTGCCAGTAGTCTTCAGGGGAAGGCTGAAGCTTTCTTT
.,.,TRBJ1-1,TRBV21-1,CASSPGGMAEGEAFF,TGTGCCAGCAGCCCTGGTGGAATGGCGGAGGGGGAAGCTTTCTTT
TRBD2,.,TRBJ2-3,TRBV19,CASSEGPAGSTDTQYF,TGTGCCAGTAGCGAAGGTCCAGCGGGATCCACAGATACGCAGTATTTT
TRBD1,.,TRBJ1-1,TRBV19,CASSSGQGGNTEAFF,TGTGCCAGTAGTTCCGGACAGGGGGGCAACACTGAAGCTTTCTTT
TRBD2,.,TRBJ2-3,TRBV5-1,CASSRYQTSPDTQYF,TGCGCCAGCAGTAGATATCAGACTAGCCCAGATACGCAGTATTTT
.,.,TRBJ1-6,TRBV7-9,CASSPEGSYNSPLHF,TGTGCCAGCAGCCCAGAGGGGTCCTATAATTCACCCCTCCACTTT
TRBD1,.,TRBJ1-2,TRBV27,CASSWTGGLDGYTF,TGTGCCAGCAGTTGGACAGGGGGCCTGGATGGCTACACCTTC
TRBD1,.,TRBJ1-1,TRBV9,CASSPGQPNTEAFF,TGTGCCAGCAGCCCGGGACAGCCGAACACTGAAGCTTTCTTT
.,.,TRBJ2-1,TRBV11-2,CASSLVGPQGVDEQFF,TGTGCCAGCAGCTTAGTAGGACCCCAAGGCGTCGATGAGCAGTTCTTC
.,.,TRBJ2-5,TRBV27,CASSLSGLARNQETQYF,TGTGCCAGCAGTTTATCAGGTCTAGCCCGAAACCAAGAGACCCAGTACTTC